This T cell receptor beta chain was observed in a study of PD-1 blockade in classical Hodgkin lymphoma. The study's findings and limits: Lower baseline TCR diversity marked trial partial responders and progressors. Patients were excluded if nivolumab began under 1 year after ASCT (the autologous transplant).

In regard to this clone: Its antigen is as yet unknown.

V gave up 1 base and J gave up 5 bases, with 15 bases separating them. CDR1 is LNHDA, CDR2 SQIVND, per germline (reference sequence). This CDR3 spans 15 amino acids. Some clones are missing from TCRdb's copy, which holds only in-frame ones; the method was immunoSEQ multiplex PCR. The repertoire holds 25,000 to 35,000 clones, roughly four fifths seen once, with about 0.8% in the top ten. Regarding time point: cycle 4 day 1 (C4D1), after 6 weeks of nivolumab. Every one of the patients relapsed after autologous stem cell transplantation (brentuximab vedotin exposure was variable). From thawed PBMCs, CD4+ T cells were purified using magnetic negative selection. The best responses consisted of complete response, partial response or progressive disease.

Sequenced here: CD4+ T cells from blood, sampled before the fourth cycle of nivolumab. This chain joins TRBV19 and TRBJ2-7; D gene uncertain. This TCR derives from a human donor with classical Hodgkin lymphoma. CDR3 coding DNA: TGTGCCAGTAGTATAGCAACGGGTAAGAGCGACGAGCAGTACTTC. Encoded protein: CASSIATGKSDEQYF.